This TCR beta chain stems from a study of shared clonotypes between healthy human individuals (dated by TCRdb to the early 2020s). Concerning the study at large: Three men and a couple of women, aged 18 to 49 years, made up the cohort. Per donor, three plates each were used for CD4 naive and CD4 memory, two for CD8 naive, and one for CD8 memory. To estimate repertoire size and how much clonotype sharing occurs between individuals, the study deeply sequenced the blood TCR repertoires of five healthy adults. Libraries were prepared and TCR repertoires were sequenced by different laboratories using diverse techniques, in order to increase sequencing depth and limit assay-specific biases. Each donor's leukapheresis produced roughly between roughly 0.94 and 9.5 billion PBMCs.

About this clone itself: Its antigen is unknown. Base qualities are missing; no much larger clone stands one base away.

Using the deep immunoSEQ assay, multiplex PCR amplified TCR CDR3 regions from genomic DNA. Extracted genomic DNA from each cell subset was spread evenly across all wells of several immunoSEQ 96-well plates, with each plate serving as a replicate. For sorted subsets, around 200 ng genomic DNA, equal to tens of thousands of T cell genomes, was loaded into each replicate PCR. Purified libraries were measured with a Qubit 3.0 fluorometer, size-checked on a Bioanalyzer 2100, and measured again with the KAPA Library Quantification kit. Every immunoSEQ 96-well plate was sequenced on a separate single-read 150-cycle Illumina NextSeq 550 flow cell. The study's own analysis went as follows. Because the immunoSEQ output held only junctional sequences and lacked quality scores, the filtering could not match the filtering applied to full-length reads. Sequences were annotated with PyIR, a Python wrapper for IgBLAST v1.9, and V/J genes and CDR3 were assigned using IMGT germline references. Reads were removed for weak V/J assignments (E-value above 1e-6), missing CDR3, stop codons, out-of-frame junctions, or ambiguous translated residues. V3J clonotypes were defined as sequences sharing an identical inferred V gene, J gene, and CDR3 amino acid sequence. To compute the percentage overlap between repertoires, the number of shared unique clonotypes was divided by the size of the smaller repertoire. Richness of each repertoire was evaluated using RTK rarefaction, the Chao1 estimator, and Recon v2.1 estimates of unobserved clonotypes. Generation probabilities were computed with OLGA for all TCRbeta clonotypes obtained by the gDNA method from a handful of donors. Held by TCRdb, this immuneACCESS table contains in-frame sequences only and omits some clones. Under half of the omission traces to an unresolved V gene where checked; the cause of the rest is unknown. V and J calls and clone size are copied from that table; D and trimming were computed from the DNA. Within this sample are roughly 2,300,000 clones, with roughly 92% of them counted one time only. The leading ten clones occupy 0.37% of the sample.

Overall study outcomes, separate from this receptor: Sampling was restricted to blood, and TCR repertoires in tissues likely differ from the TCR repertoires found in blood. Even with the large sequencing depth, rarefaction of the sorted-subset datasets indicated that sequencing was incomplete. Sharing across a few donors was observed for about 5% of naive CD4, about 3.2% of naive CD8, over 2% of memory CD4, and roughly 0.4% of memory CD8 clonotypes. The small number of donors limited the genetic and exposure-history diversity represented. Compared with non-shared clonotypes, clonotypes shared by all four sorted-subset donors had higher generation probabilities. Based on pairwise subsampling, the degree of clonotype sharing among donors was expected to be affected by sequencing depth. Naive subsets generally had larger estimated clonotype richness than memory subsets did.

The donors were healthy, HIV-negative adults with no recently reported acute infections or vaccinations. Only Caucasian adults living in Nashville, Tennessee, USA were represented among the donors. CD4+ T cells were enriched by magnetic negative selection, after which naive cells were positively selected on CD45RA and the negative fraction was taken as the memory subset. After blood collection by leukapheresis, PBMCs were isolated using Ficoll-Histopaque density gradient centrifugation and then cryopreserved in the vapor phase of liquid nitrogen. Purity and quantity of every magnetically sorted T cell population were checked by analytical flow cytometry. Each sorted fraction had its genomic DNA isolated and then quantified by UV absorbance on a Nanodrop 2000c. This clonotype was obtained from a man between 18 and 35 years old in good health. Some clones in this sample may be carry-over from other donors' samples. Sequences were obtained from naive CD4+ T cells from PBMCs. The sample's cell subset or site label, in plain terms: CD45RA+ positively selected.

In nucleotides, the sequence is TGTGCCAGCACCCCTGGGACAGAGTACGAGCAGTACTTC. The resulting protein is CASTPGTEYEQYF. This receptor chain uses TRBV2 and TRBJ2-7; 7 central bases correspond to TRBD1. V has 7 bases trimmed and J has 4 bases trimmed; junction bases matching no gene number 7. From the cysteine through the phenylalanine, the CDR3 covers 13 amino acids. The CDR3 DNA has 39 bases and is translated from base 1. CDR1 SNHLY and CDR2 FYNNEI were looked up in the germline V gene.